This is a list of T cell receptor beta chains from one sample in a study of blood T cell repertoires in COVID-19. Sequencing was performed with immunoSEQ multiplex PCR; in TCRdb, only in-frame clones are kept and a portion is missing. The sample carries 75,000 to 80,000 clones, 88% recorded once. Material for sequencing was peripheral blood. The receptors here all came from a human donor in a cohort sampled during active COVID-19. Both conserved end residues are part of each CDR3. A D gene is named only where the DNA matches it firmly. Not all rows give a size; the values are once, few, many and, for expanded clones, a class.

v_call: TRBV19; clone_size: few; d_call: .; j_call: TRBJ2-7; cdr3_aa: CATTPGLGSYEQYF; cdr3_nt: TGTGCCACTACACCGGGACTGGGATCCTACGAGCAGTACTTC
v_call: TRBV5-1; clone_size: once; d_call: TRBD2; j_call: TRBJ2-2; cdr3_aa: CASSSGLAGTFTGELFF; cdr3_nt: TGCGCCAGCAGCTCGGGACTAGCGGGCACCTTTACCGGGGAGCTGTTTTTT
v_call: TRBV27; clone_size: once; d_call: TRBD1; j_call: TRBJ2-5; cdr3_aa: CASSPSDRGQQYF; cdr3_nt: TGTGCCAGCAGCCCCAGCGACAGGGGACAGCAGTACTTC
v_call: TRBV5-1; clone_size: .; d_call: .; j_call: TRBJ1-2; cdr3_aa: CASSLEAGEAYGYTF; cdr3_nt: TGCGCCAGCAGCTTAGAGGCAGGGGAAGCATATGGCTACACCTTC
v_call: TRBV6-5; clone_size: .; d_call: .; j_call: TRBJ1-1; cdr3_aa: CASSKTENTEAFF; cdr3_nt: TGTGCCAGCAGTAAAACAGAGAACACTGAAGCTTTCTTT
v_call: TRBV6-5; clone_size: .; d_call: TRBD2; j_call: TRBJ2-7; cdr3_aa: CASSYVRGGDYEQYF; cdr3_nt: TGTGCCAGCAGTTACGTGCGGGGGGGCGATTACGAGCAGTACTTC
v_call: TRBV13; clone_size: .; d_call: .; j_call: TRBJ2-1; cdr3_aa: CASSLGRGTGDEQFF; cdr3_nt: TGTGCCAGCAGCTTAGGGCGGGGAACCGGGGATGAGCAGTTCTTC
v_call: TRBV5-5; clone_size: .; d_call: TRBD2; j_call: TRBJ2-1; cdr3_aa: CASSRGTSGRENEQFF; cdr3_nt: TGTGCCAGCAGCAGAGGGACTAGCGGGAGAGAAAATGAGCAGTTCTTC
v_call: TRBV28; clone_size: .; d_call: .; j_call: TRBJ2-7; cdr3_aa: CASSTMTGAPYEQYF; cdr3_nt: TGTGCCAGCAGCACTATGACAGGCGCGCCCTACGAGCAGTACTTC
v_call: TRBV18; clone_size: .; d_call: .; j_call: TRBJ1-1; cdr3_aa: CASSPGLVRPEAFF; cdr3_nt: TGTGCCAGCTCACCAGGACTAGTCCGCCCTGAAGCTTTCTTT
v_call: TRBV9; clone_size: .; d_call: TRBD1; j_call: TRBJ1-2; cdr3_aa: CASSVGQGSGYGYTF; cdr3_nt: TGTGCCAGCAGCGTAGGACAGGGAAGTGGGTATGGCTACACCTTC
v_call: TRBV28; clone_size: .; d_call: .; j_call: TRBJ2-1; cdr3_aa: CASTSLAASSYNEQFF; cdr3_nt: TGTGCCAGCACCTCACTAGCAGCAAGCTCCTACAATGAGCAGTTCTTC
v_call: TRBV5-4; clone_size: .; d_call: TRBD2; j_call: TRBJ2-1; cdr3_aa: CASSPPGLAGINEQFF; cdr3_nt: TGTGCCAGCAGCCCGCCGGGACTAGCGGGAATAAATGAGCAGTTCTTC
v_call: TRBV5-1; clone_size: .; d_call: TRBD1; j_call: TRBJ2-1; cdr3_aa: CASSPGTGGNNEQFF; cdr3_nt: TGCGCCAGCAGCCCAGGGACAGGGGGAAACAATGAGCAGTTCTTC
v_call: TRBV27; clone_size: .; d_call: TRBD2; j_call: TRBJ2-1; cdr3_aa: CASRLAGGLNEQFF; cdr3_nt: TGTGCCAGCAGATTAGCGGGGGGCCTTAATGAGCAGTTCTTC
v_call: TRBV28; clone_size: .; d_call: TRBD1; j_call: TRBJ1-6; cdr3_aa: CASRSGTGFSPLHF; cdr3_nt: TGTGCCAGCAGGTCGGGGACAGGGTTTTCACCCCTCCACTTT
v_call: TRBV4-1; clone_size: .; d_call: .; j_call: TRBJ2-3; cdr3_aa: CASSQEASSANTDTQYF; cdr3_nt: TGCGCCAGCAGCCAAGAAGCAAGTAGCGCGAACACAGATACGCAGTATTTT
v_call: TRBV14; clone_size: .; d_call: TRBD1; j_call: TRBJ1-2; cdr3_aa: CASSQTRMTGNYGYTF; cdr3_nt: TGTGCCAGCAGCCAGACCCGCATGACAGGGAACTATGGCTACACCTTC
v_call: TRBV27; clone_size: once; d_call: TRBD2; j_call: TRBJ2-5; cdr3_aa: CASSPSGEETQYF; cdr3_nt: TGTGCCAGCAGTCCCAGCGGGGAAGAGACCCAGTACTTC
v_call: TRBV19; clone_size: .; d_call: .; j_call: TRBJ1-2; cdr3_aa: CASSGLAQEDGYTF; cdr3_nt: TGTGCCAGTAGTGGGCTCGCTCAGGAGGATGGCTACACCTTC
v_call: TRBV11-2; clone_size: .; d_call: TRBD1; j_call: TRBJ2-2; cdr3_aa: CASTLPPGQGYTGELFF; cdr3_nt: TGTGCCAGCACTCTGCCGCCGGGACAGGGGTACACCGGGGAGCTGTTTTTT
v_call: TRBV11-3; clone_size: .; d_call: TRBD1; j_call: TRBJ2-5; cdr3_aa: CASSSRRQGPETQYF; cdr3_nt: TGTGCCAGCAGCTCCCGAAGACAGGGTCCCGAGACCCAGTACTTC
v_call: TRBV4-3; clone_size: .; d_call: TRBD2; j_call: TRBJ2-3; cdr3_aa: CASSQGPSGGEDTQYF; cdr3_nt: TGCGCCAGCAGCCAAGGACCTAGCGGGGGGGAGGATACGCAGTATTTT
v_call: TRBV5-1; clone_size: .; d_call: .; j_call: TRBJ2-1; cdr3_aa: CASSLLGGPSSYNEQFF; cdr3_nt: TGCGCCAGCAGCTTGCTCGGGGGGCCGAGCTCCTACAATGAGCAGTTCTTC
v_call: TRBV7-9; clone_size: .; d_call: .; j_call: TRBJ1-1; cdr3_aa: CASHSAYERTNTEAFF; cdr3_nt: TGTGCCAGCCATTCAGCGTATGAACGTACAAACACTGAAGCTTTCTTT
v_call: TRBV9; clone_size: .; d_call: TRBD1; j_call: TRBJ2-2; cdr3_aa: CASSVRSTGGPGELFF; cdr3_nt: TGTGCCAGCAGCGTTCGGTCGACAGGGGGCCCCGGGGAGCTGTTTTTT